This TCR beta chain was profiled in a study of blood T cell repertoires in COVID-19. Background on the study: There were acute and convalescent COVID-19 samples, and they came from the United States, Italy and Spain. Sources were T cells, B-cell-depleted T cells, or PBMCs; the material itself was cDNA or gDNA.

J gave up 6 bases and V 11 bases, and 16 bases lay outside the gene matches. Per germline, CDR1 LNHDA and CDR2 SQIVND (reference sequence). The CDR3 runs 15 residues. While infection was still active, Seattle patients were enrolled and then followed longitudinally. Per the original data handling: It was from reference gene primer amplification that nucleated cell counts were estimated. Libraries were prepared by immunoSEQ multiplex PCR; TCRdb keeps only in-frame clonotypes and omits some of them. Clone size and V and J calls were adopted from that table, with D and trimming inferred from the DNA. This sample has more than 60,000 clones, with about 84% found just once.

This sequence joins TRBV19 and TRBJ2-1; 7 nucleotides match TRBD2. Sequenced sample: peripheral blood. The TCR comes from a man aged 50 or older with COVID-19, enrolled during active disease. CDR3 sequence: CAAGPRRGSPNEQFF. The DNA for the CDR3 is TGTGCCGCAGGCCCCCGGCGGGGGTCTCCCAATGAGCAGTTCTTC.